This T cell receptor beta chain was identified in a study of T cell repertoires in cytomegalovirus infection. Study information: Used in the study were CMV epitopes, some recently identified and HLA-C-restricted, others well-studied and HLA-B-restricted. Indicated by public TCR beta signatures were CMV infection and matching HLA type.

Whole-study findings and limits: Accumulated public TCR beta family frequency recognized individuals carrying CMV together with the relevant HLA. The response measured ex vivo was dominated by TCR beta clonotypes (HLA-C-restricted and CMV-specific).

With regard to this clonotype: The antigen remains undetermined.

One entry per CDR3 protein, called by TCRdb with MiXCR from the reads. The sample has 400,000 to 600,000 distinct CDR3 sequences; roughly 43% are singletons. The CDR3 loop spans 15 amino acids. The germline CDR1 and CDR2 sequences are MNHEY and SVGEGT. V was pared by 8 bases and J by 4 bases, with 19 bases between. Sequencing used cultured PBMCs, obtained from culture after CMV antigen stimulation. V is TRBV6-2 or TRBV6-3 and J is TRBJ2-3; either TRBD1 or TRBD2 may fit D (7 bases each). This receptor was identified in a human donor in good health (CMV status not recorded). Some clones in this sample may be carry-over from other donors' samples. The chain's CDR3 is CASLQGGAVPDTQYF. CDR3 DNA: TGTGCCAGCCTCCAGGGGGGGGCTGTTCCAGATACGCAGTATTTT.